This TCR beta chain stems from a study of shared clonotypes between healthy human individuals (dated by TCRdb to the early 2020s). In the study overall: A couple of women and three men aged 18 to 49 years were included in the cohort. For each donor, CD4 naive and CD4 memory were each given three plates, CD8 naive was given two plates, and CD8 memory was given one plate. The study deeply sequenced blood TCR repertoires of about five healthy adults to estimate repertoire size and the extent of clonotype sharing between individuals. To increase sequencing depth and limit assay-specific biases, different laboratories used diverse techniques to prepare libraries and sequence TCR repertoires. Each donor's leukapheresis produced roughly between about 0.9 and 9.5 billion PBMCs.

The trim is 8 bases for V and 9 bases for J, with a gap of 17 bases between the germline ends. According to the germline V gene, CDR1 reads MNHEY and CDR2 reads SVGAGI. The CDR3 covers 13 residues, taking in both the cysteine and the phenylalanine. Just CDR3 DNA is preserved here, 39 bases in frame from base 1. For this clone: It lacks a known antigen. Base qualities are not at hand, and no much larger clone is one base apart.

Using the deep immunoSEQ assay, multiplex PCR amplified TCR CDR3 regions from genomic DNA. For each cell subset, the extracted genomic DNA was distributed evenly across all wells of several immunoSEQ 96-well plates, and each plate served as one replicate. For sorted subsets, each replicate PCR was loaded with around 200 ng genomic DNA, equivalent to roughly 30,000 T cell genomes. The purified libraries were quantified using a Qubit 3.0 fluorometer, sized with a Bioanalyzer 2100, and then quantified again using the KAPA Library Quantification kit. A separate single-read 150-cycle Illumina NextSeq 550 flow cell was used to sequence each immunoSEQ 96-well plate. As for how the authors treated the data: The immunoSEQ output contained only junctional sequences without quality scores, so filtering could not match that applied to full-length reads. To assign V/J genes and CDR3, sequences were annotated against IMGT germline references using PyIR, a Python wrapper for IgBLAST v1.9. Reads were removed for weak V/J assignments (E-value above 1e-6), missing CDR3, stop codons, out-of-frame junctions, or ambiguous translated residues. V3J clonotypes were defined as sequences sharing an identical inferred V gene, J gene, and CDR3 amino acid sequence. Percentage overlap between repertoires was computed as shared unique clonotypes divided by the size of the smaller repertoire. Repertoire richness was assessed with RTK rarefaction, the Chao1 estimator, and Recon v2.1 estimates of unobserved clonotypes. Generation probabilities for all TCRbeta clonotypes obtained by the gDNA method from a handful of donors were computed using OLGA. What TCRdb holds here is the immuneACCESS table cut down to in-frame rearrangements. Part of the clones is not present; checked against another copy, under half of the missing clones reflect an unresolved V gene, and the others are unexplained. V and J calls and clone size are those listed in that table; D and trimming were worked out from the DNA. The sample table records approximately 2.5 million clones; 93% of these occur just once. The top ten clonotypes cover 0.35% to 0.45% of the sample.

General findings and caveats noted by the study authors: When four donors were compared, the shared fraction of clonotypes was around 5.1% for naive CD4, approximately 3.3% for naive CD8, about 2.4% for memory CD4, and roughly 0.4% for memory CD8. Compared with non-shared clonotypes, clonotypes shared by all four sorted-subset donors had higher generation probabilities. Estimated clonotype richness was generally larger for naive than for memory subsets. The small number of donors limited the genetic and exposure-history diversity represented. Sampling was restricted to blood, and TCR repertoires in tissue are likely to differ from TCR repertoires in blood. Pairwise subsampling led to the expectation that sequencing depth would affect the degree of clonotype sharing among donors. Even with the large sequencing depth, rarefaction of the sorted-subset datasets indicated that sequencing was incomplete.

Healthy HIV-negative adults with no recently reported acute infections or vaccinations were included as donors. Every donor was a Caucasian adult living in Nashville, Tennessee, USA. CD4+ T cells were enriched by magnetic negative selection, after which naive cells were positively selected on CD45RA and the negative fraction was taken as the memory subset. Blood was obtained by leukapheresis, after which PBMCs were separated by Ficoll-Histopaque density gradient centrifugation and cryopreserved in liquid nitrogen vapor phase. Analytical flow cytometry was used to check the purity and quantity of each magnetically sorted T cell population. Genomic DNA was isolated from every sorted fraction and measured by UV absorbance on a Nanodrop 2000c.

Sequencing was carried out using naive CD4+ T cells from PBMCs. What this sample's cell subset or site label stands for: CD45RA+ positively selected. This clonotype originated in a man aged 18 to 29 in good health. Some clones in this sample may be carry-over from other donors' samples. Recombination linked TRBV6-5 to TRBJ2-1; the D gene remains uncertain. This receptor has the CDR3 CASGGMISREQFF. In nucleotide form, the sequence is TGTGCCAGCGGCGGTATGATATCCCGTGAGCAGTTCTTC.